One and the same sample provided the 30 T cell receptor beta chains below, sequenced in a study of beta chain features in type 1 diabetes. Reverse transcribing all isolated RNA meant expressed TCRB transcripts were sequenced. Clones were sequenced by immunoSEQ multiplex PCR, and TCRdb holds only the in-frame ones, with some missing. This table holds about 660,000 clones, 11% to 15% found once. These TCRs are of unknown antigen specificity. Study-wide findings and caveats: TCRB CDR3 length was moderately but significantly reduced in all four CD4+ subsets of Type 1 diabetes patients.

The sequenced sample consisted of naive CD4+ T cells from blood. These receptors originate from a young man with type 1 diabetes.

The chain links TRBV19 to TRBJ2-2; 7 bases fit TRBD1. Trimming at V came to 6 bases and at J to 2 bases, leaving 3 bases not matched to a gene. From germline, CDR1 is LNHDA and CDR2 SQIVND (reference sequence). CDR3 size: 14 residues. In nucleotides, the CDR3 is TGTGCCAGTAGGGACAGGCCCAACACCGGGGAGCTGTTTTTT. It codes for CASRDRPNTGELFF.

In this sample, this clone turned up a few times. Other DNA sequences in this specimen translate into the identical CDR3. This sequence joins TRBV7-9 and TRBJ2-2; 11 positions agree with TRBD1. The CDR3 has 14 residues. CDR1 and CDR2 from the germline V gene are SEHNR and FQNEAQ (reference sequence). V trimming: 8 bases; J trimming: 6 bases; junction bases outside the gene matches: 5. The CDR3 sequence: CASSGQGASGELFF. The CDR3 DNA follows: TGTGCCAGCTCCGGACAGGGGGCGTCCGGGGAGCTGTTTTTT.

The sample holds a few counts of this clone. The V gene is TRBV7-2, the J gene TRBJ1-2; D possibly corresponds to TRBD1 (5 bases). This CDR3 region has 15 residues. Germline V CDR1 and CDR2: SGHTA, FQGNSA. The V gene lost 4 bases and the J gene lost 3 bases, with 15 bases spanning the gap. CDR3 protein: CASSSSGTGDYGYTF. CDR3 sequence (DNA): TGTGCCAGCAGCTCTTCCGGGACGGGGGACTATGGCTACACCTTC.

As concerns this clone: A much larger clone differs by one base, so this may be a read error. The chain has TRBV11-2 and TRBJ2-3; D is unclear. V dropped 1 base and J dropped 0 bases, with 2 bases sitting between them. This CDR3 contains 13 residues. Germline CDR1 and CDR2: SGHAT and FQNNGV. The CDR3 protein is CASSLGSTDTQYF. The CDR3 nucleotides read TGTGCCAGCAGCTTAGGAAGCACAGATACGCAGTATTTT.

The genes are TRBV30 and TRBJ2-5, with a possible D match to TRBD2 (6 bases). The J call may not be correct, given that the DNA end is closer to TRBJ2-7. The CDR3 length is 13 residues. Germline values: CDR1 GTSNPN, CDR2 SVGIG (reference sequence). The CDR3 sequence is CAWTAGGGYEQYF. CDR3 coding DNA: TGTGCCTGGACCGCCGGGGGAGGCTACGAGCAGTACTTC.

This clone was seen a handful of times. The chain employs TRBV18 and TRBJ2-5; D is possibly TRBD1 or TRBD2 (6 bases each). CDR1 and CDR2 from the germline V gene are KGHSH and LQKENI. Trimming cost V 5 bases and J 3 bases, with 22 bases left between them. The CDR3 spans 17 residues. Written as DNA, the CDR3 is TGTGCCAGCTCATCCTCCCTGTCGGGGGCCGGAGAAGAGACCCAGTACTTC. Its translation: CASSSSLSGAGEETQYF.

A few counts support this clone. This chain links TRBV7-9 with TRBJ1-2; 8 bases match TRBD1. Per germline, CDR1 SEHNR and CDR2 FQNEAQ (reference sequence). The CDR3 has 15 amino acids. V lost 1 base and J lost 5; bases outside the gene matches: 6. In DNA, the CDR3 is TGTGCCAGCAGCTTAGGGACAGGGTCTGGATATGGCTACACCTTC. Its protein product is CASSLGTGSGYGYTF. The whole variable domain, remainder taken from reference TRBV7-9 and TRBJ1-2, is DTGVSQNPRHKITKRGQNVTFRCDPISEHNRLYWYRQTLGQGPEFLTYFQNEAQLEKSRLLSDRFSAERPKGSFSTLEIQRTEQGDSAMYLCASSLGTGSGYGYTFGSGTRLTVV.

This clone was counted between two and nine times. Other DNA sequences in the same sample also yield this CDR3. The genes are TRBV25-1 and TRBJ2-1; D remains ambiguous. The CDR3 spans 14 residues. V was pared by 6 bases and J by 0 bases, with 9 bases between. In germline, CDR1 is MGHDK, CDR2 SYGVNS. The CDR3 reads CASRPSGSYNEQFF. As DNA, the CDR3 is TGTGCCAGCAGGCCCTCTGGCTCCTACAATGAGCAGTTCTTC.

This clone was found a few times. The chain couples TRBV5-1 to TRBJ2-5, with D maybe TRBD2 (7 bases). Germline values: CDR1 SGHRS, CDR2 YFSETQ. The CDR3 length is 14 residues. V was trimmed by 7 bases and J by 5 bases, leaving 18 bases between them. CDR3 bases: TGCGCCAGCTTCCCGGGGGGCTCGGGCGAGACCCAGTACTTC. Protein: CASFPGGSGETQYF.

This chain links TRBV19 with TRBJ2-7; 7 bases are a match to TRBD1. With 5 bases clipped from V and 7 bases from J, the junction kept 11 bases outside the gene matches. From germline, CDR1 is LNHDA and CDR2 SQIVND (reference sequence). CDR3 length: 14 residues. The CDR3 protein is CASSPPLRGWEQYF. The CDR3 nucleotides read TGTGCCAGTAGTCCCCCACTCAGGGGGTGGGAGCAGTACTTC. The full variable domain, in which reference TRBV19 and TRBJ2-7 provide the parts outside the CDR3, is DGGITQSPKYLFRKEGQNVTLSCEQNLNHDAMYWYRQDPGQGLRLIYYSQIVNDFQKGDIAEGYSVSREKKESFPLTVTSAQKNPTAFYLCASSPPLRGWEQYFGPGTRLTVT.

This rearrangement joins TRBV5-1 to TRBJ2-3, with 13 positions matching TRBD2. The CDR3 is 16 residues long. CDR1 SGHRS and CDR2 YFSETQ come from the germline V gene. After removal of 3 bases from V and 5 bases from J, the junction contained 6 bases not matched to a gene. The CDR3 DNA is TGCGCCAGCAGCTCCGGACTAGCGGGAGATGTAGATACGCAGTATTTT. As protein: CASSSGLAGDVDTQYF.

This clone was found a few times. V usage is TRBV7-2 and J usage is TRBJ2-4; D possibly corresponds to TRBD1 (5 bases). This CDR3 has 14 amino acids. V shed 2 bases and J shed 3 bases, with 8 bases lying between them. Germline V gene lookup returns CDR1 SGHTA and CDR2 FQGNSA. The CDR3 sequence is CASSLSGIKNIQYF. In nucleotides, the CDR3 is TGTGCCAGCAGCTTATCAGGGATCAAAAACATTCAGTACTTC.

This clone was picked up a small number of times. V is TRBV9 and J is TRBJ2-7; D call uncertain. Per germline, CDR1 SGDLS and CDR2 YYNGEE. CDR3 size: 14 residues. V lost 4 bases and J lost 3, with 14 bases in between. Written as DNA, the CDR3 is TGTGCCAGCAGCCTGAGTTTTAGCAGCTACGAGCAGTACTTC. Amino acid sequence: CASSLSFSSYEQYF. The full variable domain, in which reference TRBV9 and TRBJ2-7 provide the parts outside the CDR3, is DSGVTQTPKHLITATGQRVTLRCSPRSGDLSVYWYQQSLDQGLQFLIQYYNGEERAKGNILERFSAQQFPDLHSELNLSSLELGDSALYFCASSLSFSSYEQYFGPGTRLTVT.

There are a few counts of this clone. The V gene is TRBV28, the J gene TRBJ2-3; D unclear. The CDR3 totals 12 residues. The ends were cut back, 3 bases at V and 7 bases at J, with 8 bases in the middle. Per germline, CDR1 MDHEN and CDR2 SYDVKM. The chain's CDR3 is CASSFRANTQYF. The DNA of the CDR3 is TGTGCCAGCAGTTTCCGAGCAAATACGCAGTATTTT.

V usage is TRBV7-9 and J usage is TRBJ1-5; 7 bases agree with TRBD1. CDR3 size: 15 residues. The V gene end was trimmed by 4 bases and the J gene end by 4 bases; junction bases not matched to a gene: 7. Germline CDR1 SEHNR, CDR2 FQNEAQ (reference sequence). CDR3 sequence (DNA): TGTGCCAGCAGCTCGTACGACAGGGAAAATCAGCCCCAGCATTTT. This codes for CASSSYDRENQPQHF. The whole variable domain, filled in from reference TRBV7-9 and TRBJ1-5, reads DTGVSQNPRHKITKRGQNVTFRCDPISEHNRLYWYRQTLGQGPEFLTYFQNEAQLEKSRLLSDRFSAERPKGSFSTLEIQRTEQGDSAMYLCASSSYDRENQPQHFGDGTRLSIL.

The chain has TRBV30 and TRBJ2-7; possibly TRBD1 for D (6 bases). Germline lookup yields CDR1 GTSNPN and CDR2 SVGIG (reference sequence). V was shortened by 5 bases and J by 0 bases, with 17 bases between the two germline ends. CDR3 size: 15 residues. This CDR3 reads CAWGSTGKNSYEQYF. The DNA of the CDR3 is TGTGCCTGGGGGAGTACAGGGAAGAACTCCTACGAGCAGTACTTC.

This clone was counted between two and nine times. The J gene is TRBJ1-5, the V gene TRBV19, with a weak D call TRBD1 (6 bases). The CDR3 length is 13 residues. Germline CDR1 reads LNHDA; CDR2 reads SQIVND (reference sequence). Deletions cut 10 bases from V and 1 base from J, with 11 bases between. CDR3: CATRDISNQPQHF. Here the CDR3 DNA reads TGTGCCACAAGGGACATAAGCAATCAGCCCCAGCATTTT.

This clone turned up a few times. The chain links TRBV7-8 to TRBJ2-7; tentatively, D is TRBD1 (6 bases). Germline V CDR1 and CDR2: SGHVS, FQNEAQ. Deletions cut 3 bases from V and 5 bases from J, with 14 bases between. CDR3 length equals 14 residues. The CDR3 DNA sequence: TGTGCCAGCAGCTTTGGAACAGGGATCCACGAGCAGTACTTC. This codes for CASSFGTGIHEQYF.

The chain recombines TRBV6-5 with TRBJ2-1, with 9 bases lining up with TRBD1. The ends lost 7 bases at V and 7 bases at J; junction bases unmatched: 11. The CDR3 is made up of 15 amino acids. The germline V gene has CDR1 MNHEY and CDR2 SVGAGI. CDR3 DNA sequence: TGTGCCAGCAATCTCCCGGGACAGGGATTGAATGAGCAGTTCTTC. Translating it yields CASNLPGQGLNEQFF.

Regarding this clone: The same CDR3 is also encoded by other DNA sequences in this sample. The rearrangement uses TRBV27 and TRBJ1-1; weak D call: TRBD1 (5 bases). CDR1 is MNHEY, CDR2 SMNVEV, per germline (reference sequence). Trimming shortened V by 2 bases and J by 1 base, and 5 bases separated the two germline ends. The CDR3 has 13 amino acids. CDR3 sequence (DNA): TGTGCCAGCAGTTTAGGACAGAACACTGAAGCTTTCTTT. Protein: CASSLGQNTEAFF.

This clone was recorded a few times. The gene calls are TRBV6-1 and TRBJ2-5; no reliable D call. In germline, CDR1 is MNHNS, CDR2 SASEGT. Trimming stripped 3 bases from V and 1 base from J, with 6 bases between. The CDR3 runs to 13 residues. CDR3 DNA sequence: TGTGCCAGCAGTGACTTTTCCCAAGAGACCCAGTACTTC. Protein product: CASSDFSQETQYF.

This clone was found a few times. This chain uses TRBV18 with TRBJ2-1, with a possible D match to TRBD1 (6 bases). The CDR3 is 17 residues long. V was shortened by 0 bases and J by 3 bases, with 15 bases between the two germline ends. The germline gives CDR1 KGHSH, CDR2 LQKENI. CDR3 in amino acids: CASSPPGSNRDYNEQFF. Written as DNA, the CDR3 is TGTGCCAGCTCACCACCGGGATCTAACAGGGACTACAATGAGCAGTTCTTC.

The chain links TRBV30 to TRBJ2-7, with D unresolved. V was cut by 0 bases and J by 4 bases, with 13 bases left in between. The CDR3 is 14 residues long. From germline, CDR1 is GTSNPN and CDR2 SVGIG (reference sequence). Written as DNA, the CDR3 is TGTGCCTGGAGTGTACTCCTTGCGGCTTACGAGCAGTACTTC. As protein: CAWSVLLAAYEQYF. Combining the CDR3 with reference TRBV30 and TRBJ2-7 gives the whole variable domain SQTIHQWPATLVQPVGSPLSLECTVEGTSNPNLYWYRQAAGRGLQLLFYSVGIGQISSEVPQNLSASRPQDRQFILSSKKLLLSDSGFYLCAWSVLLAAYEQYFGPGTRLTVT.

This rearrangement joins TRBV7-9 to TRBJ2-7; TRBD1 aligns across 12 bases. CDR3 length equals 16 residues. The J segment lost 6 bases and the V segment lost 5 bases, leaving 11 bases of the junction unmatched. Germline assignment: CDR1 SEHNR and CDR2 FQNEAQ (reference sequence). The CDR3, as DNA: TGTGCCAGCAGCCAAGATCCGGGACAGGGGGCTCTCGAGCAGTACTTC. The encoded protein is CASSQDPGQGALEQYF.

The CDR3 DNA reads as TGCGCCAGCAGCTTGGGAGAGGGACGACGCTACACCTTC. This encodes CASSLGEGRRYTF. The chain has TRBV5-1 and TRBJ1-2; a weak D match, TRBD1 (5 bases). Germline CDR1 and CDR2: SGHRS and YFSETQ. The CDR3 runs to 13 residues. The ends were cut back, 0 bases at V and 9 bases at J, with 12 bases in the middle.

A few counts support this clone. The gene calls are TRBV5-1 and TRBJ2-7, with a tentative D call TRBD1 (6 bases). The V gene lost 3 bases and the J gene lost 8 bases, with 12 bases spanning the gap. CDR3 size: 12 residues. From germline, CDR1 is SGHRS and CDR2 YFSETQ. In DNA form, the CDR3 reads TGCGCCAGCAGCTACTCGACAGGCAAGCAGTACTTC. It is translated as CASSYSTGKQYF.

This clone showed up just a few times. The genes are TRBV19 and TRBJ2-7, with a tentative D call TRBD2 (5 bases). Per germline, CDR1 LNHDA and CDR2 SQIVND (reference sequence). Trimming pared 5 bases from V and 6 bases from J, leaving 11 bases between. The CDR3 is 12 amino acids. CDR3 nucleotides: TGTGCCAGTAGTCCAACCGGAGGCGAGCAGTACTTC. Encoded protein: CASSPTGGEQYF.

V is TRBV7-2 and J is TRBJ2-7, with D perhaps TRBD1 or TRBD2 (5 bases each). The CDR3 is made up of 15 amino acids. Looked up from germline, CDR1 is SGHTA and CDR2 is FQGNSA. The ends were cut back, 3 bases at V and 2 bases at J, with 14 bases in the middle. The CDR3 is CASSFWWDGTYEQYF. The CDR3 nucleotides are TGTGCCAGCAGCTTCTGGTGGGACGGGACCTACGAGCAGTACTTC.

This clone has more than one count but fewer than ten. V gene TRBV5-1 combines with J gene TRBJ2-5; the D gene is possibly TRBD2 (6 bases). V lost 0 bases, J lost 2 bases, and 11 bases lay in between. Germline CDR1 and CDR2: SGHRS and YFSETQ. The CDR3 loop spans 15 amino acids. CDR3 sequence: CASSLAGVQQETQYF. CDR3 DNA sequence: TGCGCCAGCAGCTTGGCGGGGGTTCAACAAGAGACCCAGTACTTC.

This clone was seen more than once but under ten times. V is TRBV27 and J is TRBJ1-5; 10 bases line up with TRBD1. Trimming at V came to 6 bases and at J to 5 bases, leaving 4 bases not matched to a gene. Looked up from germline, CDR1 is MNHEY and CDR2 is SMNVEV (reference sequence). The CDR3 is 14 amino acids. The CDR3: CASSFGTGDQPQHF. Written as DNA, the CDR3 is TGTGCCAGCAGCTTCGGGACAGGGGATCAGCCCCAGCATTTT.